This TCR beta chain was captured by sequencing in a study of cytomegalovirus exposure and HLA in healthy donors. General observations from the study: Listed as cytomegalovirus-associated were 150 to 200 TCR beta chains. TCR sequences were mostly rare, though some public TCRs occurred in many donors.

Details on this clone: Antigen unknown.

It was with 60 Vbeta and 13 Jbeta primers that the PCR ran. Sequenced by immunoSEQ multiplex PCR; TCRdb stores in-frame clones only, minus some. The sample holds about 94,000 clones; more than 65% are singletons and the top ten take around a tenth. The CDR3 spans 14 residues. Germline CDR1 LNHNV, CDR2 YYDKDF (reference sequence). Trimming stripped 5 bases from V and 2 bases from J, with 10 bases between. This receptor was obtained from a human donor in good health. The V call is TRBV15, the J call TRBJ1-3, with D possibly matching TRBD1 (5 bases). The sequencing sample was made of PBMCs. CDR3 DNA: TGTGCCACCAGCGTGGGGGGGACTGGAAACACCATATATTTT. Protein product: CATSVGGTGNTIYF.